The present T cell receptor (beta chain) was sequenced within a study of draining lymph node invasion in breast cancer (dated by TCRdb to 2020 to 2022). In the study overall: Histology and cytokeratin immunohistochemistry were used to diagnose nodal metastasis, and EpCAM/CD45 flow cytometry was used to confirm the diagnosis. In a separate targeted assay, sorted memory regulatory T cells and memory conventional CD4 T cells were compared across breast cancer tissues by bulk TCR-beta CDR3 sequencing. In the separate targeted TCR sequencing, lymph nodes from roughly five patients were covered, and primary tumors were sequenced for three of those patients. From each patient, matched non-invaded and tumor-invaded tumor-draining lymph nodes and the primary tumor were collected, and both Treg and Tconv subsets were profiled.

Regarding this clonotype: This clone's antigen is unknown. Base qualities were left out, and no much larger clone turns up one base away.

Library method: bulk RNA-seq. Instrument used: Illumina HiSeq 2500. The original pipeline was this. CDR3 sequences in the separate targeted TCR-seq dataset were extracted from raw reads and quantified using MiXCR version 2.1.5 with default parameters. The separate targeted TCR-seq dataset defined each TCR-beta clone by its combination of V gene, J gene and CDR3 sequence. In the separate targeted TCR-seq dataset, clones with fewer than three counts were first removed, after which only the 90% most strongly expressed clones per sample were kept. For each tissue in the separate targeted TCR-seq dataset, Treg-Tconv overlap was calculated by dividing the number of shared clones by the total number of Treg clones and multiplying by 100. In-frame beta chains were kept once TCRdb had trimmed the public reads at Q25 with fastp and called clones with MiXCR. When rows share a CDR3 protein, they turn into one entry using the most common DNA and genes. TCRdb assigned the V and J calls; the authors' analysis was not used. This sample lists about 1,900 distinct CDR3 sequences; around 85% were detected once. The ten largest account for roughly 2.5% of the sample.

The CDR3 measures 14 amino acids from cysteine to phenylalanine. This entry keeps only the CDR3 DNA: 42 bases, framed from base 1. At the junction V is shortened by 0 bases and J by 5 bases, with 10 bases in between. According to the germline V gene, CDR1 reads MNHEY and CDR2 reads SVGEGT. CD4+ CD45RA- CD25- cells were sorted as memory conventional CD4 T cells. Tumor-draining lymph nodes were classified as non-invaded or invaded according to the absence or presence of metastatic tumor cells. T cells were pre-enriched with a Miltenyi Pan T Cell isolation kit before staining and sorting. Immunohistochemistry for estrogen receptor, progesterone receptor, HER2 and Ki-67 was used to characterize primary tumors. Fresh surgical tissue was processed within a few hours after surgery by being cut into small fragments. Tissue fragments were enzymatically digested with Liberase TL plus DNase for roughly 20 minutes and were then filtered through a 40-micrometer strainer. After DAPI live/dead staining, cells were sorted on a BD FACS Aria II, reaching roughly 97-99% purity. Sorted cells were lysed in TCL buffer and RNA was purified with a Norgen Single Cell RNA purification kit including DNase treatment.

General study outcomes and caveats: The data could not determine whether Treg conversion took place in a particular organ or whether converted Tregs recirculated between nodes and tumor. Tracking the tumor top-100 clones was possible in just two patients. TCRs shared between Treg and Tconv subsets were regarded as suggestive, but not proof, of a common clonal origin. Per tissue, roughly 13-22% of Treg TCRs were found to be shared with Tconvs, and this sharing was interpreted as suggesting peripheral Treg induction. Some clones from the top 100 tumor clones were found in both invaded and non-invaded nodes, which suggests recirculation between the tumor and the draining nodes. According to the targeted TCR-seq data, Tregs appeared to be more clonally expanded than Tconvs in every tissue, and both subsets had lower diversity in tumor than in lymph nodes.

This TCR was sampled from a female donor with luminal breast cancer. The rearrangement combines TRBV6-2 or TRBV6-3 with TRBJ2-5; TRBD1 is perhaps the D gene, given 5 matching bases. The sample taken for sequencing was sorted memory CD4+ effector T cells from a lymph node. The sample's cell subset or site, from its label and the paper: CD45RA-negative sorted CD4+ T cells (memory Tconv or effector/memory Treg). The CDR3 reads CASSYSGLRETQYF. The DNA sequence follows: TGTGCCAGCAGTTACTCGGGGCTACGGGAGACCCAGTACTTC.